What follows describes a single T cell receptor beta chain. Its specificity is not known. PCR was performed using 60 Vbeta and 13 Jbeta primers. Only in-frame clones appear in the TCRdb table, and some are missing; sequencing was by immunoSEQ multiplex PCR. The sample contains roughly 70,000 clones, under 80% of which appear only once. The source of the sample is a study of cytomegalovirus exposure and HLA in healthy donors. Overall study context: Of approximately 400 genotyped donors, more than 70% clustered with self-reported Caucasian donors.

The study's findings and limits: In a later analysis, common viral pathogens appeared linked to several of the most significant clusters. A classifier reportedly called cytomegalovirus status with high sensitivity and specificity.

Trimming left V 4 bases short and J 4 bases short, with 11 bases between. The germline CDR1 and CDR2 sequences are SGHNT and YYREEE (reference sequence). This CDR3 is built from 14 residues. Everyone who donated was a healthy bone marrow donor. The chain combines TRBV5-4 with TRBJ2-2; D might be TRBD1 (5 bases). The material sequenced was PBMCs. The TCR was taken from a male donor in good health and CMV-seropositive. The CDR3 DNA reads as TGTGCCAGCAGCGTCCCTACAGGCACCGGGGAGCTGTTTTTT. Its protein is CASSVPTGTGELFF.